The 13 T cell receptor beta chains in this list originate from one sample, sequenced in a study of neurological immune-mediated disorders (dated by TCRdb to about 2019). The library was prepared using 5' RACE. For sequencing, an Illumina HiSeq 2500 was employed. TCRdb reworked the public reads: Q25 trimming with fastp, MiXCR clone assembly, productive beta chains retained. Each record represents a unique CDR3 protein, reported with the most common genes and DNA among its rows. The sample data list 55,000 to 75,000 distinct CDR3 sequences, and more than 4.5% of these were observed just once. 5.6% of the sample comes from the top ten. The specimen was PBMCs. The receptors were sampled from a human donor with multiple sclerosis. The donor label of this sample is uncertain.

In this sample, this clonotype turned up many times. The chain is built from TRBV5-1 and TRBJ1-2; D unclear. The ends were cut back, 0 bases at V and 8 bases at J, with 17 bases in the middle. The CDR3 consists of 15 residues. Germline CDR1 reads SGHRS; CDR2 reads YFSETQ. The CDR3: CASSLATGSPAGYTF. For the CDR3, the DNA is TGCGCCAGCAGCTTGGCCACGGGGAGCCCTGCGGGCTACACCTTC. Supplemented by reference TRBV5-1 and TRBJ1-2, the full variable domain reads KAGVTQTPRYLIKTRGQQVTLSCSPISGHRSVSWYQQTPGQGLQFLFEYFSETQRNKGNFPGRFSGRQFSNSRSEMNVSTLELGDSALYLCASSLATGSPAGYTFGSGTRLTVV.

This clonotype was recorded many times. V and J are TRBV20-1 and TRBJ1-3, with D unresolved. From germline, CDR1 is DFQATT and CDR2 SNEGSKA (reference sequence). This CDR3 has 16 residues. Trimming left V 2 bases short and J 1 base short, with 15 bases between. CDR3 bases: TGCAGTGCTAGACTCGAGCGAGCAGCGTCTGGAAACACCATATATTTT. This codes for CSARLERAASGNTIYF.

This clonotype was observed at least ten times. The chain has TRBV7-3 and TRBJ2-7; 7 nucleotides match TRBD2. This CDR3 spans 16 amino acids. With 5 bases clipped from V and 2 bases from J, the junction kept 12 bases outside the gene matches. The germline gives CDR1 SGHTA, CDR2 FQGTGA. CDR3 in DNA: TGTGCCAGCAGCCGGGGGAGGGAGGGTGAAGCCTACGAGCAGTACTTC. It codes for CASSRGREGEAYEQYF. The whole variable domain, filled in from reference TRBV7-3 and TRBJ2-7, reads GAGVSQTPSNKVTEKGKYVELRCDPISGHTALYWYRQSLGQGPEFLIYFQGTGAADDSGLPNDRFFAVRPEGSVSTLKIQRTERGDSAVYLCASSRGREGEAYEQYFGPGTRLTVT.

Many counts were recorded for this clonotype. The genes are TRBV6-5 and TRBJ1-2; possibly TRBD1 for D (5 bases). V shed 3 bases and J shed 8 bases, with 22 bases lying between them. The germline V gene has CDR1 MNHEY and CDR2 SVGAGI. There are 16 residues in the CDR3. Here the CDR3 reads CASSYLGAGNTGGYTF. The CDR3 DNA sequence: TGTGCCAGCAGTTATCTAGGGGCAGGGAATACAGGCGGCTACACCTTC.

The CDR3 loop reads CASSPSGGSLDTEAFF. For the CDR3, the DNA is TGTGCCAGCAGTCCTAGCGGGGGGAGTCTCGACACTGAAGCTTTCTTT. The rearrangement uses TRBV12-3 or TRBV12-4 and TRBJ1-1; perhaps TRBD1 as D (5 bases). Trimming left V 5 bases short and J 3 bases short, with 19 bases between. This CDR3 spans 16 amino acids.

This clonotype has at least ten counts. The chain has TRBV29-1 and TRBJ2-7, with 7 nucleotides matching TRBD2. The germline CDR1 and CDR2 sequences are SQVTM and ANQGSEA. V gave up 6 bases and J gave up 6 bases; unmatched junction bases: 11. This CDR3 is 13 amino acids long. The CDR3 is CSVGQGRALEQYF. The CDR3 DNA follows: TGCAGCGTGGGCCAAGGGAGGGCTCTCGAGCAGTACTTC.

At least ten counts were recorded for this clonotype. The chain combines TRBV5-1 with TRBJ1-2; D possibly corresponds to TRBD1 (6 bases). The germline CDR1 and CDR2 sequences are SGHRS and YFSETQ. V dropped 7 bases and J dropped 2 bases, with 21 bases sitting between them. The CDR3 is 16 amino acids. CDR3 sequence (DNA): TGCGCCAGCCACCTTCTTCCAGGGGCGGGGAACTATGGCTACACCTTC. It is translated as CASHLLPGAGNYGYTF.

At least ten counts were recorded for this clonotype. No conserved phenylalanine or tryptophan ends this CDR3, so it is likely a read error. No DNA is shown, since the ends of the CDR3 on it are uncertain; the CDR3 is the one TCRdb lists. This chain uses TRBV11-2 with TRBJ2-7; the D call of TRBD2 is as the table states it, not checked on the DNA. The CDR3 numbers 15 amino acids, ends counted. Per germline, CDR1 SGHAT and CDR2 FQNNGV. The CDR3 sequence is CASSFSRSYEAGFSL.

At least ten counts were recorded for this clonotype. This chain connects TRBV5-1 to TRBJ1-3, with no clear D. V lost 1 base and J lost 0, with 11 bases in between. Germline loops: CDR1 SGHRS, CDR2 YFSETQ. CDR3 length: 16 amino acids. CDR3 bases: TGCGCCAGCAGCTTGCATACCCCCTTCTCTGGAAACACCATATATTTT. This codes for CASSLHTPFSGNTIYF.

There are many counts of this clonotype. The chain is built from TRBV6-1 and TRBJ2-1; 7 positions match TRBD2. The CDR3 contains 14 residues. From germline, CDR1 is MNHNS and CDR2 SASEGT. Losses at the gene ends were 0 bases for V and 10 bases for J; bases not matched to a gene: 6. CDR3 residues: CASSEAGLNTEQFF. Here the CDR3 DNA reads TGTGCCAGCAGTGAAGCGGGACTAAACACGGAGCAGTTCTTC.

This clonotype was detected ten times or more. The chain carries TRBV5-1 and TRBJ2-3; TRBD2 aligns across 8 bases. Germline V gene lookup returns CDR1 SGHRS and CDR2 YFSETQ. The CDR3 contains 16 residues. The V and J ends lost 3 bases and 0 bases, in that order; junction bases with no gene match: 6. CDR3 bases: TGCGCCAGCAGCTCCGCAATAGCGGGGAGCACAGATACGCAGTATTTT. Its protein product is CASSSAIAGSTDTQYF.

This clonotype has at least ten counts. The chain joins TRBV5-1 to TRBJ1-5; D is unresolved. Deletions cut 4 bases from V and 1 base from J, with 6 bases between. Germline CDR1 SGHRS, CDR2 YFSETQ. The CDR3 loop spans 13 amino acids. The CDR3 nucleotides are TGCGCCAGCAGCGCCGACAGCAATCAGCCCCAGCATTTT. Protein: CASSADSNQPQHF.

This clonotype was seen repeatedly, ten times or more. This chain links TRBV20-1 with TRBJ1-6, with D possibly matching TRBD1 (6 bases). The germline CDR1 and CDR2 sequences are DFQATT and SNEGSKA (reference sequence). The germline V and J ends were trimmed by 3 bases and 7 bases, with 10 bases remaining between them. This CDR3 is 13 amino acids long. Here the CDR3 DNA reads TGCAGTGCTAGTACAGGGACCAATTCACCCCTCCACTTT. As protein: CSASTGTNSPLHF.